In its sample, the clone carrying this T cell receptor (beta chain) was seen once. The source of the sample is a study of blood T cell repertoires in COVID-19. For the study at large: The United States, Italy and Spain were the sources of the acute and convalescent COVID-19 samples. T cells, B-cell-depleted T cells, or PBMCs provided the cDNA or gDNA that served as material.

Study processing details: Cell counts per sample came from amplifying reference gene primers. The assay was immunoSEQ multiplex PCR, and TCRdb's table has in-frame clones only and misses some. The V and J calls and clone size were taken over from that table, and D and trimming were inferred from the DNA. The data contain over 250,000 clones, approximately 90% of them singletons. The J segment lost 1 base and the V segment lost 4 bases, leaving 7 bases of the junction unmatched. This CDR3 is 18 amino acids long. Germline V lookup: CDR1 SGHNT, CDR2 YYREEE (reference sequence). The sample was peripheral blood. The rearrangement links TRBV5-4 to TRBJ2-3; 15 bases align to TRBD2. This clonotype originated in a woman between 40 and 55 years old who had recovered from COVID-19. In DNA form, the CDR3 reads TGTGCCAGCAGCCGCGGGACTAGCGGGAGGACTCGCACAGATACGCAGTATTTT. This translates into CASSRGTSGRTRTDTQYF. Full variable domain (remainder filled in from reference TRBV5-4 and TRBJ2-3): ETGVTQSPTHLIKTRGQQVTLRCSSQSGHNTVSWYQQALGQGPQFIFQYYREEENGRGNFPPRFSGLQFPNYSSELNVNALELDDSALYLCASSRGTSGRTRTDTQYFGPGTRLTVL.